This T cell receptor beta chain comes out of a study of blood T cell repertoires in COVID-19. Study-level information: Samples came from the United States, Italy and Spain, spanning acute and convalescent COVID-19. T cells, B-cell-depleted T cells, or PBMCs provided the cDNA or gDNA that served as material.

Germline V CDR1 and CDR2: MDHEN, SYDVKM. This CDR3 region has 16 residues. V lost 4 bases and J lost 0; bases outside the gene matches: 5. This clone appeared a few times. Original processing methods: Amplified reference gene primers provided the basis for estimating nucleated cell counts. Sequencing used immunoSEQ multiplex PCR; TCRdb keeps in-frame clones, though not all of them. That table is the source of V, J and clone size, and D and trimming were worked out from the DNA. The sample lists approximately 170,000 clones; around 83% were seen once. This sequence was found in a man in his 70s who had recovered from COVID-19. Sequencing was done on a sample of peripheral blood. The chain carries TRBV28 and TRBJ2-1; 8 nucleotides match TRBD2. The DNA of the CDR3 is TGTGCCAGCAGTTCCTTAGCGGGGAGCTCCTACAATGAGCAGTTCTTC. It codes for CASSSLAGSSYNEQFF. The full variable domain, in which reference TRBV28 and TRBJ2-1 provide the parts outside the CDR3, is DVKVTQSSRYLVKRTGEKVFLECVQDMDHENMFWYRQDPGLGLRLIYFSYDVKMKEKGDIPEGYSVSREKKERFSLILESASTNQTSMYLCASSSLAGSSYNEQFFGPGTRLTVL.